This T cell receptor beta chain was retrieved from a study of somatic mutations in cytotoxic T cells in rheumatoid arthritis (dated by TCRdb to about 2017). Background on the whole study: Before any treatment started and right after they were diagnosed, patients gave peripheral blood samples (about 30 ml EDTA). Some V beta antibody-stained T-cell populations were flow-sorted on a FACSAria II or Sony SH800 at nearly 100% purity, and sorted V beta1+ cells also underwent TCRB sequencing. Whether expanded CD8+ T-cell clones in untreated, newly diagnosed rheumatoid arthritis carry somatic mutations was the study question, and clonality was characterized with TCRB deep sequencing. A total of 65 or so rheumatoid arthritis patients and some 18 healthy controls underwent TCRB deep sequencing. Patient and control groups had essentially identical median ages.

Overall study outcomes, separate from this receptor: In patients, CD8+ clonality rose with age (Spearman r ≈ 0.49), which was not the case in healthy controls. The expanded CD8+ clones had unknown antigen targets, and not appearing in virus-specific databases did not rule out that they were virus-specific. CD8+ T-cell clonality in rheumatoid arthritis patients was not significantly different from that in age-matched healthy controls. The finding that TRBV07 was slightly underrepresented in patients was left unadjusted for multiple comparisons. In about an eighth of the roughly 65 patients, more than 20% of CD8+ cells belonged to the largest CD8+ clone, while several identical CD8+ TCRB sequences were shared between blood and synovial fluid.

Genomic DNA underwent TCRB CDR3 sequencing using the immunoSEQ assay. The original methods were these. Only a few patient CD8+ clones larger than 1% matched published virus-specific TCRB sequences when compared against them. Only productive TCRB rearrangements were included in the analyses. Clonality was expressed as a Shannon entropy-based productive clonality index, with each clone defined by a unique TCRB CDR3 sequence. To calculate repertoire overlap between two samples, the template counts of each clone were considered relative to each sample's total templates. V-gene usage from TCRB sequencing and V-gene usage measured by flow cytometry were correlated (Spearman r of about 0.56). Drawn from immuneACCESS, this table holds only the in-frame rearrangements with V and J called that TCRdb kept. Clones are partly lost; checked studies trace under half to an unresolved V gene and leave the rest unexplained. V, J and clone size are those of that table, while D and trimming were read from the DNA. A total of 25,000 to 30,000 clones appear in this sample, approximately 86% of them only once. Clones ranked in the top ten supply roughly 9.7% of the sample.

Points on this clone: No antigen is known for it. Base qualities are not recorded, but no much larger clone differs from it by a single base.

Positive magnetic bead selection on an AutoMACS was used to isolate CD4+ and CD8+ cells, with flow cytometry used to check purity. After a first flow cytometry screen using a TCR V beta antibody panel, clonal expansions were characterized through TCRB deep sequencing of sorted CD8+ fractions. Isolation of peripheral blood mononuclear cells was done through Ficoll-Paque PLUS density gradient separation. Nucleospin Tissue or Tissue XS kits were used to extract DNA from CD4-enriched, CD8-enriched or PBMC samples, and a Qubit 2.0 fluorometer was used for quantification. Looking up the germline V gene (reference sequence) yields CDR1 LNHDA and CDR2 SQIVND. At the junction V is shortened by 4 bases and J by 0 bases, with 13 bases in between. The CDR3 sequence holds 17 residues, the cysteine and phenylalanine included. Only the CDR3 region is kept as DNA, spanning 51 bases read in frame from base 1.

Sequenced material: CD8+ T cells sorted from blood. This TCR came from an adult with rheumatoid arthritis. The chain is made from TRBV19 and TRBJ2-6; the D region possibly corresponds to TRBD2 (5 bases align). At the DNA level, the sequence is TGTGCCAGTAGTAACGGGATATCAAGCTCTGGGGCCAACGTCCTGACTTTC. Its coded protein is CASSNGISSSGANVLTF.